A selection of T cell receptor beta chains follows, all from one sample in a study of CXCR3-negative and CXCR3-positive naive CD8 T cells. From the 5' RACE reads, TCRdb lists one entry per CDR3 protein and no DNA. Here the sample table reports roughly 65,000 distinct CDR3 sequences. The specimen was naive CXCR3+ CD8+ T cells from blood. The receptors originated from a human donor in good health. Some clones in this sample may be carry-over from other donors' samples. CDR3s include the opening cysteine and the closing phenylalanine or tryptophan.

v_gene	len	j_gene	CDR3aa
TRBV20-1	18	TRBJ2-1	CSATPQPERGGLRNEQFF
TRBV29-1	14	TRBJ2-3	CSVEGQRSTDTQYF
TRBV10-2	18	TRBJ2-7	CASLPSTLKGASSYEQYF
TRBV10-3	17	TRBJ2-7	CAISDTGTGGPSYEQYF
TRBV29-1	16	TRBJ2-7	CSVEDSDRGITYEQYF
TRBV19	15	TRBJ1-1	CASSIGRARGTEAFF
TRBV7-2	18	TRBJ2-5	CASSEIAGENPLQETQYF
TRBV6-5	15	TRBJ2-2	CASSSGTGYTGELFF
TRBV20-1	15	TRBJ2-7	CSALEEAGGPYEQYF
TRBV29-1	14	TRBJ1-4	CSVSVDSSNEKLFF
TRBV28	17	TRBJ2-1	CASSSPITGRDYNEQFF
TRBV10-3	15	TRBJ2-1	CAISVLTSTNNEQFF
TRBV11-2	14	TRBJ1-1	CASSFVGVNTEAFF
TRBV19	15	TRBJ2-3	CASRGQTTSTDTQYF